Below are 5 T cell receptor beta chains sequenced from a single sample in a study of blood T cells in healthy people across ages. Primed by a sample-barcoded 5' primer and a J-beta primer mix, a second PCR proceeded for roughly 6 to 12 cycles. TCRdb re-derived calls from the 5' RACE reads in MiXCR, one entry per CDR3 protein. The profile shows about 900,000 distinct CDR3 sequences, roughly 48% of them singletons. The specimen sequenced was blood. The receptors were sampled from a man aged 25-45 years in good health.

V usage is TRBV4-3 and J usage is TRBJ2-5, with D possibly being TRBD1 (6 bases). The CDR3 is 15 residues long. Trimming took off 0 bases at V and 11 bases at J, with 19 bases between the two ends. CDR1 and CDR2 from the germline V gene are LGHNA and YSLEER. CDR3 protein: CASSQDQGPYNEQYF. The CDR3 nucleotides are TGCGCCAGCAGCCAAGATCAGGGGCCCTACAATGAGCAGTACTTC.

This clonotype was found once. The V and J genes are TRBV3-1 and TRBJ2-6; D is perhaps TRBD1 (5 bases). Germline lookup yields CDR1 LGHDT and CDR2 YNNKEL (reference sequence). V lost 6 bases, J lost 4 bases, and 19 bases lay in between. The CDR3 consists of 17 residues. CDR3 loop: CASRQSLGVTGANVLTF. The DNA for the CDR3 is TGTGCCAGCAGACAATCCCTAGGGGTGACAGGGGCCAACGTCCTGACTTTC.

This clonotype showed up just a few times. J is TRBJ2-3 and V is TRBV29-1, with D unclear. Trimming took 2 bases from V and 5 from J, leaving 8 bases between them. The CDR3 covers 12 residues. The germline CDR1 and CDR2 sequences are SQVTM and ANQGSEA. The CDR3 reads CSVEMAKDTQYF. CDR3 nucleotides: TGCAGCGTTGAAATGGCTAAAGATACGCAGTATTTT.

A few counts support this clonotype. The chain combines TRBV20-1 with TRBJ2-7, with D tentatively TRBD2 (6 bases). Deletions cut 0 bases from V and 2 bases from J, with 11 bases between. The CDR3 consists of 14 residues. CDR1 DFQATT and CDR2 SNEGSKA come from the germline V gene (reference sequence). CDR3 in DNA: TGCAGTGCTAGAGATCTGGCGGGGCCCTACGAGCAGTACTTC. Translated: CSARDLAGPYEQYF.

This chain connects TRBV21-1 to TRBJ2-5; the DNA was not compared with TRBD1, the D call given in the table. TRBV21-1 is termed a pseudogene. The CDR3 loop spans 16 amino acids. The CDR3 DNA sequence: TGTGCCAGCAGCTGTCGCCCGGGTGCAGGCCAAGAGACCCAGTACTTC. It encodes CASSCRPGAGQETQYF.